This entry describes one TCR beta chain. Its antigen remains unidentified. CD8+CD4-CD45RA- cells, CCR7-positive or negative, formed the memory CD8 sort. CDR3 length: 16 residues. Germline V gene data show CDR1 as SGHRS and CDR2 as YFSETQ. Trimming removed 0 bases from V and 3 bases from J; junction bases left unmatched: 4. The data are from a study of CD39 and CD103 CD8 tumor-infiltrating T cells. Notes on the study in general: Compared with DN, SP and blood memory CD8, DP TILs appeared more oligoclonal. Unlike DN TIL clonotypes, DP TIL clonotypes seldom appeared in blood.

Each sorted subset gave roughly 8,500 to 110,000 cells for genomic DNA. Generated by immunoSEQ multiplex PCR, the TCRdb table keeps only in-frame clones and is missing some. The table lists thousands of clones, 50% to 75% of them singletons. The rearrangement links TRBV5-1 to TRBJ2-5; 11 bases are a match to TRBD2. The specimen was CD8+ T cells sorted from blood. Subset meaning: total memory CD8 T cells (CD45RA-CCR7+/-) from blood or uninvolved lymph node. The source is a human donor with head and neck squamous cell carcinoma. The CDR3 DNA sequence: TGCGCCAGCAGCTTGGGTCTAGCGGGGGGAGAAGAGACCCAGTACTTC. This encodes CASSLGLAGGEETQYF. The full variable domain, its missing parts supplied by reference TRBV5-1 and TRBJ2-5, is KAGVTQTPRYLIKTRGQQVTLSCSPISGHRSVSWYQQTPGQGLQFLFEYFSETQRNKGNFPGRFSGRQFSNSRSEMNVSTLELGDSALYLCASSLGLAGGEETQYFGPGTRLLVL.